The present entry profiles one TCR beta chain with its context. The data are from a study of neoadjuvant nivolumab and ipilimumab in lung cancer. Trimming removed 1 base from V and 1 base from J, with 7 bases in between. The CDR3 sequence is 14 residues long. Germline V gene lookup returns CDR1 SEHNR and CDR2 FQNEAQ (reference sequence). The data were produced by immunoSEQ multiplex PCR, yet TCRdb's version contains in-frame clones alone and is incomplete. Here the sample spans approximately 7,300 clones, 75% to 90% being singletons. Sequenced material: tumor tissue, taken after neoadjuvant nivolumab, alone or with ipilimumab, at or shortly before surgery. The receptor was derived from an adult with non-small cell lung cancer. The rearrangement links TRBV7-9 to TRBJ1-2; D not certain. CDR3 bases: TGTGCCAGCAGCTTAGGCGTCAGTAACTATGGCTACACCTTC. This sequence encodes CASSLGVSNYGYTF.